One sample yielded the 17 T cell receptor beta chains listed below, sequenced in a study of CD8 T cells in Susac syndrome. Random hexamers were used to reverse transcribe an amount of about 0.45 to 1 ug RNA. Each CDR3 protein gets one entry after TCRdb re-called the immunoSEQ multiplex PCR reads with MiXCR. The sample yields over 200,000 distinct CDR3 sequences, around 95% seen once. Sequences were obtained from CD4+ T cells from PBMCs. These receptor sequences come from a human donor with multiple sclerosis.

The chain links TRBV30 to TRBJ2-5; TRBD2 matches at 11 bases. Trimming cost V 5 bases and J 4 bases; bases outside gene matches: 6. The germline gives CDR1 GTSNPN, CDR2 SVGIG (reference sequence). This CDR3 comprises 14 residues. The chain's CDR3 is CAWGVAGGRETQYF. In DNA, the CDR3 is TGTGCCTGGGGAGTAGCGGGGGGGCGAGAGACCCAGTACTTC.

This rearrangement joins TRBV10-3 to TRBJ2-5, with 7 bases matching TRBD1. The germline V gene encodes CDR1 ENHRY and CDR2 SYGVKD. Unmatched junction bases numbered 7, after V lost 2 bases and J lost 1 base. The CDR3 runs 16 residues. CDR3 region: CAISEPGDRVQETQYF. DNA of the CDR3: TGTGCCATCAGTGAGCCCGGAGACAGGGTCCAAGAGACCCAGTACTTC.

The CDR3 DNA is TGTGCCAGCAGGAACCGGGACAGTGGCTACACCTTC. The encoded protein is CASRNRDSGYTF. J is TRBJ1-2 and V is TRBV12-3 or TRBV12-4, with 7 bases lining up with TRBD1. Trimming at V came to 6 bases and at J to 7 bases, leaving 5 bases not matched to a gene. CDR3 length: 12 amino acids.

The rearrangement joins TRBV5-1 to TRBJ1-4; 8 bases line up with TRBD1. CDR1 SGHRS and CDR2 YFSETQ come from the germline V gene. V dropped 7 bases and J dropped 2; count of bases not matched to a gene: 10. CDR3 size: 16 residues. The CDR3: CASRTGYRGTNEKLFF. In DNA form, the CDR3 reads TGCGCCAGCCGTACCGGATACAGGGGGACTAATGAAAAACTGTTTTTT. The full variable domain, completed using reference TRBV5-1 and TRBJ1-4, is KAGVTQTPRYLIKTRGQQVTLSCSPISGHRSVSWYQQTPGQGLQFLFEYFSETQRNKGNFPGRFSGRQFSNSRSEMNVSTLELGDSALYLCASRTGYRGTNEKLFFGSGTQLSVL.

This rearrangement joins TRBV7-2 to TRBJ2-4; D tentatively fits TRBD1 or TRBD2 (7 bases each). The CDR3 is made up of 15 amino acids. CDR1 and CDR2 from the germline V gene are SGHTA and FQGNSA. Trimming removed 5 bases at V and 8 bases at J, with 19 bases between. The CDR3, as DNA: TGTGCCAGCAGCCCGCCAGGGGGGGCCAGGTACATTCAGTACTTC. Protein: CASSPPGGARYIQYF.

In DNA form, the CDR3 reads TGTGCCAGCCAGCTGGGGGAGGTACAGTTCTTC. Protein sequence: CASQLGEVQFF. This chain joins TRBV3-1 and TRBJ2-1, with a weak D call TRBD2 (6 bases). CDR1 LGHDT and CDR2 YNNKEL come from the germline V gene (reference sequence). The CDR3 loop spans 11 amino acids. Trimming removed 8 bases at V and 13 bases at J, with 15 bases between.

The chain uses TRBV7-2 and TRBJ2-1; D uncertain. This CDR3 has 12 amino acids. The V end lost 3 bases, the J end lost 8 bases, and 8 bases lay between the germline ends. Germline V gene data show CDR1 as SGHTA and CDR2 as FQGNSA. This CDR3 is CASSFSWDEQFF. DNA of the CDR3: TGTGCCAGCAGCTTTTCATGGGATGAGCAGTTCTTC.

This sequence joins TRBV20-1 and TRBJ2-5; TRBD2 might be the D (6 bases). The CDR3 consists of 14 residues. Germline assignment: CDR1 DFQATT and CDR2 SNEGSKA (reference sequence). V lost 5 bases, J lost 5 bases, and 18 bases lay in between. This CDR3 is CSAPASVGRETQYF. CDR3 coding DNA: TGCAGTGCTCCTGCTAGCGTTGGGCGGGAGACCCAGTACTTC.

V gene TRBV6-5 combines with J gene TRBJ2-5; D remains ambiguous. Germline CDR1 and CDR2: MNHEY and SVGAGI. The CDR3 totals 13 residues. Trimming stripped 2 bases from V and 4 bases from J, with 8 bases between. The CDR3 DNA sequence: TGTGCCAGCAGTTACAACCCAGGAGAGACCCAGTACTTC. It encodes CASSYNPGETQYF.

The V call is TRBV12-3 or TRBV12-4, the J call TRBJ1-4, with D uncertain. The CDR3 sequence is 16 residues long. Trimming took off 3 bases at V and 1 base at J, with 12 bases between the two ends. DNA for the CDR3: TGTGCCAGCAGTTTGATACTCTCAGGAACTAATGAAAAACTGTTTTTT. Its protein is CASSLILSGTNEKLFF.

The chain recombines TRBV9 with TRBJ1-6; D is possibly TRBD1 (6 bases). V lost 0 bases, J lost 8 bases, and 9 bases lay in between. Per germline, CDR1 SGDLS and CDR2 YYNGEE. The CDR3 consists of 14 residues. This CDR3 is CASSVVPGDSPLHF. Here the CDR3 DNA reads TGTGCCAGCAGCGTAGTCCCAGGGGATTCACCCCTCCACTTT.

CDR3 sequence (DNA): TGTGCCAGCAGTTTGGGGCCGCCCCAGCATTTT. It specifies CASSLGPPQHF. V gene TRBV28 combines with J gene TRBJ1-5; a weak D match, TRBD1 (5 bases). V was shortened by 3 bases and J by 9 bases, with 6 bases between the two germline ends. This CDR3 spans 11 amino acids. Germline V gene lookup returns CDR1 MDHEN and CDR2 SYDVKM.

V gene TRBV20-1 combines with J gene TRBJ1-4, with TRBD1 identical over 8 bases. Per germline, CDR1 DFQATT and CDR2 SNEGSKA (reference sequence). This CDR3 has 15 residues. V lost 3 bases, J lost 3 bases, and 6 bases stayed unmatched. The CDR3 coding sequence is TGCAGTGCTAGGAACCTCAGGGGGCCTAATGAAAAACTGTTTTTT. As protein: CSARNLRGPNEKLFF.

This sequence joins TRBV6-5 and TRBJ1-2; D is unresolved. Trimming took off 2 bases at V and 10 bases at J, with 14 bases between the two ends. Germline CDR1 and CDR2: MNHEY and SVGAGI. The CDR3 runs 13 residues. The CDR3 region has the DNA TGTGCCAGCAGTTACGGCGGCAGTGAGGACTACACCTTC. Residues: CASSYGGSEDYTF.

The gene calls are TRBV12-3 or TRBV12-4 and TRBJ2-5; no firm D call. Trimming removed 2 bases from V and 2 bases from J, with 9 bases in between. The CDR3 contains 14 residues. CDR3 sequence (DNA): TGTGCCAGCAGTTTATCACTATCTCAAGAGACCCAGTACTTC. Translated, it gives CASSLSLSQETQYF.

The J gene is TRBJ1-1, the V gene TRBV29-1; tentatively, D is TRBD1 (5 bases). There are 10 residues in the CDR3. Germline values: CDR1 SQVTM, CDR2 ANQGSEA. V was pared by 7 bases and J by 4 bases, with 7 bases between. CDR3 sequence (DNA): TGCAGCGGGGGGGGCACTGAAGCTTTCTTT. Protein: CSGGGTEAFF. The entire variable domain, with the rest obtained from reference TRBV29-1 and TRBJ1-1, is as follows: SAVISQKPSRDICQRGTSLTIQCQVDSQVTMMFWYRQQPGQSLTLIATANQGSEATYESGFVIDKFPISRPNLTFSTLTVSNMSPEDSSIYLCSGGGTEAFFGQGTRLTVV.

The chain links TRBV20-1 to TRBJ2-7; 7 nucleotides match TRBD2. Germline lookup yields CDR1 DFQATT and CDR2 SNEGSKA (reference sequence). The length of the CDR3 is 16 residues. V lost 3 bases to trimming and J lost 7 bases; unmatched junction nucleotides: 18. Here the CDR3 DNA reads TGCAGTGCTAGGGCCCTGTCGAGCGGGGTGATGTGGGAGCAGTACTTC. The encoded protein is CSARALSSGVMWEQYF.